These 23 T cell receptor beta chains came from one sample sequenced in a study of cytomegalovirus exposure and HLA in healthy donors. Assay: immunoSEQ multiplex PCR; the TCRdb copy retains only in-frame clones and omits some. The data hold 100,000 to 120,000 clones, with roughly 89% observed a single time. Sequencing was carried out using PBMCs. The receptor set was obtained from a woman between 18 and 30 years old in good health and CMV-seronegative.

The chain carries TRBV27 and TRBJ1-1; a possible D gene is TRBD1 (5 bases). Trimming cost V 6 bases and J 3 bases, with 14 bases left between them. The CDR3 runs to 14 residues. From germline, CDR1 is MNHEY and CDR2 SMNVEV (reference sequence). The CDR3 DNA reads TGTGCCAGCAGACCTAAGGGGTGGTACACTGAAGCTTTCTTT. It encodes CASRPKGWYTEAFF.

CDR3 region: CASSLGDQPQHF. DNA of the CDR3: TGTGCCAGCAGCTTGGGAGATCAGCCCCAGCATTTT. This chain joins TRBV7-9 and TRBJ1-5; D remains unclear. Germline V CDR1 and CDR2: SEHNR, FQNEAQ (reference sequence). V was trimmed by 3 bases and J by 5 bases, leaving 5 bases between them. The CDR3 covers 12 residues.

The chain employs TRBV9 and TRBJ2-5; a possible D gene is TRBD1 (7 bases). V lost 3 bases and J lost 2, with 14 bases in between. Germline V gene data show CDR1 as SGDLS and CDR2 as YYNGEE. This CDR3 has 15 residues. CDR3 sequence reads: CASSARGVRQETQYF. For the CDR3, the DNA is TGTGCCAGCAGCGCCAGGGGGGTCAGGCAAGAGACCCAGTACTTC.

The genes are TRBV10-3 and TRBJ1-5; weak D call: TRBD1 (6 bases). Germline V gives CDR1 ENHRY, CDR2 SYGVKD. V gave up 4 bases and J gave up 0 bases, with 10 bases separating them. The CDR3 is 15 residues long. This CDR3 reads CAISGNRDSNQPQHF. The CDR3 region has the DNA TGTGCCATCAGTGGGAACAGGGATAGCAATCAGCCCCAGCATTTT.

This CDR3 reads CASSREQGPRVAQYF. The CDR3 bases are TGTGCCAGCAGCCGCGAACAGGGGCCAAGAGTGGCCCAGTACTTC. J is TRBJ2-5 and V is TRBV28; 7 nucleotides agree with TRBD1. The CDR3 is made up of 15 amino acids. Germline V lookup: CDR1 MDHEN, CDR2 SYDVKM. The junction had 16 bases not matched to a gene; V was cut back by 6 bases and J by 9 bases.

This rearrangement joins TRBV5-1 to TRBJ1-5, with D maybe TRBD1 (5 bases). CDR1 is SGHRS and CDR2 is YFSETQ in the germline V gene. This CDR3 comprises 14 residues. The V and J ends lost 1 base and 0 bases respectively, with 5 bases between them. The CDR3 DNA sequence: TGCGCCAGCAGCTTGACAGGTAGCAATCAGCCCCAGCATTTT. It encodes CASSLTGSNQPQHF.

DNA for the CDR3: TGTGCCAGCTCACCACCCCGGGGGGTGGGGACTGAAGCTTTCTTT. Protein sequence: CASSPPRGVGTEAFF. The chain recombines TRBV18 with TRBJ1-1, with a weak D call TRBD1 (5 bases). Trimming shortened V by 0 bases and J by 5 bases, and 13 bases separated the two germline ends. The CDR3 runs 15 residues. Germline-derived CDR1 and CDR2 are KGHSH and LQKENI.

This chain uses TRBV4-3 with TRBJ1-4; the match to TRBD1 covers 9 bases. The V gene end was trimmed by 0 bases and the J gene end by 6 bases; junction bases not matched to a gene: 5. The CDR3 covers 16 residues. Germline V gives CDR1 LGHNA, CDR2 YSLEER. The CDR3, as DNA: TGCGCCAGCAGCCAAGATGAGGACAGGGGTGATGAAAAACTGTTTTTT. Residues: CASSQDEDRGDEKLFF.

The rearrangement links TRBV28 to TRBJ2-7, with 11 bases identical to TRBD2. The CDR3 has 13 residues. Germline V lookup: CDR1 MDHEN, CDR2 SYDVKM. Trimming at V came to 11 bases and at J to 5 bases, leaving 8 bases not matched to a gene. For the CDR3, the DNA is TGTGCCTCTCTGACTAGCGGGAACGACGAGCAGTACTTC. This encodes CASLTSGNDEQYF.

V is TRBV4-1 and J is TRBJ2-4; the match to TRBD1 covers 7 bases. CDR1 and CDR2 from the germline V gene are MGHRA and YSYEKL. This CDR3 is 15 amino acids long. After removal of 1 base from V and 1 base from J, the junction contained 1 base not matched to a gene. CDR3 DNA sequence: TGCGCCAGCAGCCAAGTGACAGGGGCCAAAAACATTCAGTACTTC. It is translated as CASSQVTGAKNIQYF.

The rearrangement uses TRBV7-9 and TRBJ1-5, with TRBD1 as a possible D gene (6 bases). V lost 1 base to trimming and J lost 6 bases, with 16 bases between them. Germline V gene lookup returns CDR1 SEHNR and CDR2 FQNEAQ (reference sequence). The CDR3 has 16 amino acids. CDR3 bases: TGTGCCAGCAGCTTAGTCTTTTCAGGGGTCGGTCAGCCCCAGCATTTT. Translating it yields CASSLVFSGVGQPQHF.

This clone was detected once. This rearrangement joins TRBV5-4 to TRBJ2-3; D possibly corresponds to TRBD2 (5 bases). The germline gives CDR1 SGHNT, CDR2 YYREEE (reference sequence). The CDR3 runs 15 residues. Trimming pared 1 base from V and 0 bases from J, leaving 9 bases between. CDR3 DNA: TGTGCCAGCAGCTTGTCTACGGGAAGCACAGATACGCAGTATTTT. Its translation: CASSLSTGSTDTQYF.

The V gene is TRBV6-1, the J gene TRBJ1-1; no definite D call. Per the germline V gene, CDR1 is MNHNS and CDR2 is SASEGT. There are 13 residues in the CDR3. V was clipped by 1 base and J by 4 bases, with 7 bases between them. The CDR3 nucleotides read TGTGCCAGCAGTGAAGGAGGGTTCACTGAAGCTTTCTTT. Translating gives CASSEGGFTEAFF.

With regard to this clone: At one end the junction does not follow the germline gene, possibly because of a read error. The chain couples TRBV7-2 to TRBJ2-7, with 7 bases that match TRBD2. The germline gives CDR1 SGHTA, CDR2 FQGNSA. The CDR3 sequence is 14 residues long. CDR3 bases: TGTGCCAGCACCTTAGGGCGGGAGTTCTACGAGCAGTACTTC. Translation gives CASTLGREFYEQYF.

CDR3 sequence (DNA): TGTGCCAGCAGCTTAGGTCAAGCGGGTTACAATGAGCAGTTCTTC. It is translated as CASSLGQAGYNEQFF. This chain joins TRBV7-9 and TRBJ2-1; D possibly corresponds to TRBD2 (6 bases). Trimming took 1 base from V and 4 from J, leaving 11 bases between them. Per germline, CDR1 SEHNR and CDR2 FQNEAQ (reference sequence). This CDR3 region has 15 residues.

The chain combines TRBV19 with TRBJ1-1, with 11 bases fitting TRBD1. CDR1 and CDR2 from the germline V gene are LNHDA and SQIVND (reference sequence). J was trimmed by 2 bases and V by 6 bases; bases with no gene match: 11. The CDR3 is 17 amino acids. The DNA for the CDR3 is TGTGCCAGTAGGTTCACCGGGACAGGGGGGCTTAACACTGAAGCTTTCTTT. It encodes CASRFTGTGGLNTEAFF.

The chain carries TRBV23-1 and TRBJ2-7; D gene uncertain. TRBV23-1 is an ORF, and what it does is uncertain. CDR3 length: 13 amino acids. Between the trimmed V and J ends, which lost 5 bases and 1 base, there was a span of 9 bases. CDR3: CASSRRHSYEQYF. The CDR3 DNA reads TGCGCCAGCAGTAGACGACATTCCTACGAGCAGTACTTC.

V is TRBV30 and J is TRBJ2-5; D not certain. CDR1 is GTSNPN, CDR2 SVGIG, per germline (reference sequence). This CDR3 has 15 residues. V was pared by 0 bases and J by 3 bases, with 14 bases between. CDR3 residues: CAWSVAKPREETQYF. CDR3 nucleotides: TGTGCCTGGAGTGTAGCAAAGCCCCGGGAAGAGACCCAGTACTTC.

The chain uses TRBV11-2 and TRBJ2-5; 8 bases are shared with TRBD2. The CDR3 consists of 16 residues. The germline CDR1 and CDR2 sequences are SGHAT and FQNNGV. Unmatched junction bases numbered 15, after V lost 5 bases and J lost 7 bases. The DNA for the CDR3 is TGTGCCAGCAGCCAAACCACCGGGACTAGTTCCGGGACCCAGTACTTC. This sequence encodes CASSQTTGTSSGTQYF.

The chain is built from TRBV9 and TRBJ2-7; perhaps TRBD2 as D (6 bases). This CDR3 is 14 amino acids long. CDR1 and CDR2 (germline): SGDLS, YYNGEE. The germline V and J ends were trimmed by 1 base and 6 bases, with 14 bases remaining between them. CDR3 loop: CASSVSGVLSEQYF. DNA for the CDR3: TGTGCCAGCAGCGTATCGGGGGTACTAAGCGAGCAGTACTTC.

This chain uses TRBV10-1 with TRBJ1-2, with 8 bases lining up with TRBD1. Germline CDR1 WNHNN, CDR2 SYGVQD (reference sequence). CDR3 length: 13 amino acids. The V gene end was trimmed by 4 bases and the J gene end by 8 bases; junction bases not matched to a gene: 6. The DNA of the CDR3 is TGCGCCAGCAGTGCATCGAGACAGGGGGGCTACACCTTC. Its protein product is CASSASRQGGYTF.

The CDR3 bases are TGCGCCAGCATCTCGACTAGCGGGAGATACGACGAGCAGTACTTC. This sequence encodes CASISTSGRYDEQYF. The chain combines TRBV10-2 with TRBJ2-7, with 12 positions matching TRBD2. Germline V lookup: CDR1 WSHSY, CDR2 SAAADI. The trim removed 7 bases at V and 5 bases at J, leaving 9 bases unmatched. The CDR3 has 15 residues.

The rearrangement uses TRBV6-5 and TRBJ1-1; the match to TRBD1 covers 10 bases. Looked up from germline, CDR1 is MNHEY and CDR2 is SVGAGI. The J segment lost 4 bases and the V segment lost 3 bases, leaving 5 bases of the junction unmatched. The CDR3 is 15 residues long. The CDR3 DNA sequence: TGTGCCAGCAGTTATGAGGACAGGGGGGGCACTGAAGCTTTCTTT. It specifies CASSYEDRGGTEAFF.